These T cell receptor beta chains were read from a single sample in a study of shared clonotypes between healthy human individuals. The protocol was immunoSEQ multiplex PCR, while the TCRdb copy is restricted to in-frame clones and leaves out a portion. The sample holds over a million clones, under 80% seen once. Sequenced sample: memory CD4+ T cells sorted from blood. These receptors originate from a man between 18 and 35 years old in good health. CDR3s include the opening cysteine and the closing phenylalanine or tryptophan. A D gene is named only where the DNA matches it firmly. Expanded clones are given a class, and other clones once, few, many or no size at all.

J gene | V gene | D gene | clone size | CDR3 protein | CDR3 DNA
TRBJ2-7 | TRBV6-1 | TRBD1 | - | CASTRDRGSLEQYF | TGTGCCAGCACCCGGGACAGGGGTTCCCTCGAGCAGTACTTC
TRBJ2-7 | TRBV6-1 | TRBD2 | - | CASLTSGSYEQYF | TGTGCCAGTTTGACTAGCGGGAGCTACGAGCAGTACTTC
TRBJ2-1 | TRBV9 | TRBD2 | - | CASSVATRSGDYNEQFF | TGTGCCAGCAGCGTAGCTACCAGGAGCGGGGATTACAATGAGCAGTTCTTC
TRBJ2-3 | TRBV9 | TRBD1 | - | CASSVEGQGTDTQYF | TGTGCCAGCAGCGTAGAGGGACAGGGCACAGATACGCAGTATTTT
TRBJ2-7 | TRBV5-4 | - | - | CASSLVGVYEQYF | TGTGCCAGCAGCTTGGTGGGCGTGTACGAGCAGTACTTC
TRBJ2-2 | TRBV5-1 | TRBD2 | once | CASSPRLAGNTGELFF | TGCGCCAGCAGCCCCCGACTAGCGGGGAACACCGGGGAGCTGTTTTTT
TRBJ2-7 | TRBV6-5 | TRBD2 | - | CASSYDPSGNYEQYF | TGTGCCAGCAGTTACGATCCTAGCGGGAACTACGAGCAGTACTTC
TRBJ1-2 | TRBV6-5 | - | - | CASSYEPGPADGYTF | TGTGCCAGCAGTTACGAACCGGGGCCGGCGGATGGCTACACCTTC
TRBJ2-3 | TRBV10-2 | - | - | CASTRVDTDTQYF | TGCGCCAGCACGAGGGTAGATACAGATACGCAGTATTTT
TRBJ2-7 | TRBV11-2 | - | - | CASSLGPGSYEQYF | TGTGCCAGCAGCTTAGGGCCGGGTTCCTACGAGCAGTACTTC